The entry below describes one T cell receptor (beta chain). The data were taken from a study of blood T cell repertoires in COVID-19. As for the study in general: The cDNA or gDNA used as material had been derived from T cells, B-cell-depleted T cells, or PBMCs.

CDR3 size: 14 residues. Germline values: CDR1 MNHNS, CDR2 SASEGT. V lost 2 bases to trimming and J lost 4 bases, with 12 bases between them. As originally analysed: Scientists estimated how many nucleated cells there were by amplifying reference gene primers. Sequencing used immunoSEQ multiplex PCR; TCRdb keeps in-frame clones, though not all of them. The DNA was the basis for D and trimming; V, J and clone size are from that table. The data hold approximately 310,000 clones, with about nine tenths observed a single time. This sequence joins TRBV6-1 and TRBJ2-7; possible D gene TRBD1, 5 bases. The clonotype originates from a man between 50 and 59 years old with active or convalescent COVID-19. The sequencing sample was made of peripheral blood. The DNA of the CDR3 is TGTGCCAGCAGTGAACATGGACAAGTTTACGAGCAGTACTTC. Translation gives CASSEHGQVYEQYF.